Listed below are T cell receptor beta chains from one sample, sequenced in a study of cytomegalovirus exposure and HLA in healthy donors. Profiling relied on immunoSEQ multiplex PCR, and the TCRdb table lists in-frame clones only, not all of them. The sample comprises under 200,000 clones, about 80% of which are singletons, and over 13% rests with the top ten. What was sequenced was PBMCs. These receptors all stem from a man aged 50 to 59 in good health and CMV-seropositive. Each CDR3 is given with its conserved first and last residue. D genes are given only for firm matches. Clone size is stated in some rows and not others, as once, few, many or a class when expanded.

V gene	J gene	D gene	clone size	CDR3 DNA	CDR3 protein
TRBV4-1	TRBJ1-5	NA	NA	TGCGCCAGCAGCCCCATGGGGGGAGGAAGCAATCAGCCCCAGCATTTT	CASSPMGGGSNQPQHF
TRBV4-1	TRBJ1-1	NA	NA	TGCGCCAGCAGGTATTTATTCGGGGGAAACACTGAAGCTTTCTTT	CASRYLFGGNTEAFF
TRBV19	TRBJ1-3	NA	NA	TGTGCCAGTAGTAACTTCAGCAGGGCTGGAAACACCATATATTTT	CASSNFSRAGNTIYF
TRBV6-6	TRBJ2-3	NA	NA	TGTGCCAGCAGACCCGACTACATCACAGATACGCAGTATTTT	CASRPDYITDTQYF
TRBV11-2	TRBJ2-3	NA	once	TGTGCCAGCAGCTCCGGCCCAGGGAGCACAGATACGCAGTATTTT	CASSSGPGSTDTQYF
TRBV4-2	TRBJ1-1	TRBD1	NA	TGTGCCAGCAGCCAAGTCCGGGGGACAGGGCGCACTGAAGCTTTCTTT	CASSQVRGTGRTEAFF
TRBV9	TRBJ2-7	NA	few	TGTGCCAGCAGCCCCACGATAGGGGCTACCCGGAGCTACGAGCAGTACTTC	CASSPTIGATRSYEQYF
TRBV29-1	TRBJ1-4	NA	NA	TGCAGCGTTGAAGAGGACAGTTCAACTAATGAAAAACTGTTTTTT	CSVEEDSSTNEKLFF
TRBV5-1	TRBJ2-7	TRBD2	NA	TGCGCCAGCAGGGAATGGGAGGGCTACGAGCAGTACTTC	CASREWEGYEQYF
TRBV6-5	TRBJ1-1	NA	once	TGTGCCAGCAGTTACTCCTCGGGGAGGGGTCGTCATGGGGCTTTCTTT	CASSYSSGRGRHGAFF
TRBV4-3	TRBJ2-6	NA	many	TGCGCCAGCAGCCAAGATTCCAGAGCAGGGGAGGGGTCTGGGGCCAACGTCCTGACTTTC	CASSQDSRAGEGSGANVLTF
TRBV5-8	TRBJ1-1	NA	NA	TGTGCCAGCAGCTTGATCTGGGCAAACACTGAAGCTTTCTTT	CASSLIWANTEAFF
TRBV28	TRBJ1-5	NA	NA	TGTGCCAGCAGTTTCTTGCGGGGGCTGAGCAATCAGCCCCAGCATTTT	CASSFLRGLSNQPQHF
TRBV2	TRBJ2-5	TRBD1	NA	TGTGCCAGCAGTGACGGCAGGGGGCTAGAGACCCAGTACTTC	CASSDGRGLETQYF
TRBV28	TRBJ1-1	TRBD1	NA	TGTGCCAGCAGCCGCCCCCTCTCCGGACAGGGGGCTGGAGCTTTCTTT	CASSRPLSGQGAGAFF
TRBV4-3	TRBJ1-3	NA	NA	TGCGCCAGCAGCCAAGTGGGGGGTCCTGGAAACACCATATATTTT	CASSQVGGPGNTIYF
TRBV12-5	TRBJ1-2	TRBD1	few	TGTGCTAGTGGTTTGGGCGCAGGGGGCGGCTATGGCTACACCTTC	CASGLGAGGGYGYTF
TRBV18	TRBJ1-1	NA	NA	TGTGCCAGCTCACCACCGGTCAGGGGTAAGGAAACTGAAGCTTTCTTT	CASSPPVRGKETEAFF
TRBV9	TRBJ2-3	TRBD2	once	TGTGCCAGCAGCGTATGGACTAGCGGGGGGCCCGCAGATACGCAGTATTTT	CASSVWTSGGPADTQYF
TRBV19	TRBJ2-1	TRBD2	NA	TGTGCCAGTAGTATTGGGTTTTTAGGGACTAGCGGGAACAATGAGCAGTTCTTC	CASSIGFLGTSGNNEQFF
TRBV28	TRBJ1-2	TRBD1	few	TGTGCCAGCAGCGACCCCAGGGGGCCCAACTATGGCTACACCTTC	CASSDPRGPNYGYTF
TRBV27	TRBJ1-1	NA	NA	TGTGCCAGCAGTCTCGCCGGACAGCTGGGATCTATGAACACTGAAGCTTTCTTT	CASSLAGQLGSMNTEAFF
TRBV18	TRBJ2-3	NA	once	TGTGCCAGCTCACCGGGAGTAAAAGATACGCAGTATTTT	CASSPGVKDTQYF
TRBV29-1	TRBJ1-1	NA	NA	TGCAGCGTACAGGGTCTTTTGGTATACACTGAAGCTTTCTTT	CSVQGLLVYTEAFF
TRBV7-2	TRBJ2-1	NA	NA	TGTGCCAGCAGGGCTTACAATGAGCAGTTCTTC	CASRAYNEQFF
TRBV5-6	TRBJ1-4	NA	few	TGTGCCAGCAGCCCCGGAGCGGGGTTATATGAAAAACTGTTTTTT	CASSPGAGLYEKLFF
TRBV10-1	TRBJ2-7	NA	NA	TGCGCCAGCAGTGAGCCAGGGAATCCCCATTCTCCCTTATCAGCCCACGAGCAGTACTTC	CASSEPGNPHSPLSAHEQYF
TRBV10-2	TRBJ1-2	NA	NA	TGCGCCAGCAGTGATCTCGGGGGTCGCGGCTACACCTTC	CASSDLGGRGYTF
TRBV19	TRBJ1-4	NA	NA	TGTGCCACTAGAGACAGGTTCCTTGAAAAACTGTTTTTT	CATRDRFLEKLFF
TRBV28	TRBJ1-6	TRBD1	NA	TGTGCCAGCAGTTCCTCAACAGGGGGCTCGAATTCACCCCTCCACTTT	CASSSSTGGSNSPLHF
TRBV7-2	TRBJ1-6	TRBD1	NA	TGTGCCAGCAGCCCACAGGGACAGGGGTGGTCACCCCTCCACTTT	CASSPQGQGWSPLHF
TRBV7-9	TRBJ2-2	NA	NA	TGTGCCAGCAGCTCGACGACAGTGGCGGGAACCACCGGGGAGCTGTTTTTT	CASSSTTVAGTTGELFF
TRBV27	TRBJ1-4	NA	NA	TGTGCCAGCAGTGCGACCAACAGGATGGGGGAAAAACTGTTTTTT	CASSATNRMGEKLFF
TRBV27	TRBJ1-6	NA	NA	TGTGCCAGCAGTCCGAGCTCCTATAATTCACCCCTCCACTTT	CASSPSSYNSPLHF
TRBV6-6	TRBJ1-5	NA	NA	TGTGCCAGCAGTTCCGGTAATCAGCCCCAGCATTTT	CASSSGNQPQHF
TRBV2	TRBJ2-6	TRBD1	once	TGTGCCAGCCCAGGACAGGGGGACTCTGGGGCCAACGTCCTGACTTTC	CASPGQGDSGANVLTF
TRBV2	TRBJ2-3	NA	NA	TGTGCCCTCACAGATACGCAGTATTTT	CALTDTQYF
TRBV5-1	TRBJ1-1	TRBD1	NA	TGCGCCAGCAGCTCCGGGACAGGACTGGTGAACACTGAAGCTTTCTTT	CASSSGTGLVNTEAFF
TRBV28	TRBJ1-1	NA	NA	TGTGCCAGCAGTTTCGGAACCCCAGGAGCTTTCTTT	CASSFGTPGAFF
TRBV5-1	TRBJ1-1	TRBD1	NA	TGCGCCAGCAGCTTAACCACAGGGGACACTGAAGCTTTCTTT	CASSLTTGDTEAFF
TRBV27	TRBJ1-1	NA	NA	TGTGCCAGCGGTTGGCAGGTGAACACTGAAGCTTTCTTT	CASGWQVNTEAFF